Listed here is a single T cell receptor (beta chain). The target antigen is unknown. Ophthalmopathy cases showed moderate-to-severe activity, scoring CAS ≥3 and NOSPECS ≥4, with duration under 3 months. The data are from a study of Graves' ophthalmopathy and Graves' hyperthyroidism. General study findings and limits: For separating ophthalmopathy from stable hyperthyroidism, a 13-signature model gave over 85% sensitivity and approximately 76% specificity. At around 68% sensitivity and about 72% specificity, the model predicted progression of the ophthalmopathy.

Amplification from RNA transcripts yielded the TCR beta CDR3 regions. RT-PCR in the first round used HTBI primers; a second-round multiplex PCR followed. TCRdb reprocessed the multiplex PCR reads with MiXCR, giving one entry per CDR3 protein. This table holds 220,000 or so distinct CDR3 sequences, about a fifth found once. The sequence came from a woman in her 50s with Graves' ophthalmopathy. Source material: peripheral blood.

CDR3 in amino acids: CASSEDSEAGELFF. CDR3 coding DNA: TGTGCCAGCAGTGAGGATTCTGAGGCGGGGGAGCTGTTTTTT. This sequence joins TRBV6-4 and TRBJ2-2; D not certain. The V gene lost 3 bases and the J gene lost 8 bases, with 13 bases spanning the gap. The CDR3 sequence is 14 residues long. Germline lookup yields CDR1 MRHNA and CDR2 SNTAGT.